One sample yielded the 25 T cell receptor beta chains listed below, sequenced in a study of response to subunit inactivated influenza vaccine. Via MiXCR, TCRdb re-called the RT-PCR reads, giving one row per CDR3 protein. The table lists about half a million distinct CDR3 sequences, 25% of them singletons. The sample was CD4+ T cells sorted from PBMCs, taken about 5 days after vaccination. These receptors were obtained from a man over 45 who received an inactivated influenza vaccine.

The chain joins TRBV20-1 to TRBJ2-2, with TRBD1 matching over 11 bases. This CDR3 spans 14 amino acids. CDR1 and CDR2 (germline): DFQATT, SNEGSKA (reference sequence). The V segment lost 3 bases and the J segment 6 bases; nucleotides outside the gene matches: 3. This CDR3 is CSARDRGLSGELFF. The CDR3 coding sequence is TGCAGTGCTAGGGACAGGGGGCTCTCCGGGGAGCTGTTTTTT.

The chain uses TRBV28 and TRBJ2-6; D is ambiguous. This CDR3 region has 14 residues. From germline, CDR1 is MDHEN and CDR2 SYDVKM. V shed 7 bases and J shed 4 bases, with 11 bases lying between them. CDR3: CASTPYTGANVLTF. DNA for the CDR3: TGTGCCAGCACCCCCTATACGGGGGCCAACGTCCTGACTTTC.

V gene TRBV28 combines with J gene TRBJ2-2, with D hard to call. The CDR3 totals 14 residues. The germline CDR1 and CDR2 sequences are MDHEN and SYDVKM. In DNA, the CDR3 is TGTGCGCATCGCCTAGGTGGGAACACCGGGGAGCTGTTTTTT. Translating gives CAHRLGGNTGELFF.

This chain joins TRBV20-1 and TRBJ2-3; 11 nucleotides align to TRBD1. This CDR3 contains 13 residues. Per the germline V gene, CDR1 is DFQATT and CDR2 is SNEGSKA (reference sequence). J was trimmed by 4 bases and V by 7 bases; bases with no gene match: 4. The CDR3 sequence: CSGWGQGADTQYF. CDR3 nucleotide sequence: TGCAGTGGGTGGGGACAGGGGGCAGATACGCAGTATTTT.

The CDR3 region is CASSQAGTRLREQFF. The CDR3 DNA follows: TGTGCCAGCAGCCAAGCCGGGACTAGGCTACGGGAGCAGTTCTTC. The chain carries TRBV4-2 and TRBJ2-1; 8 bases match TRBD2. This CDR3 comprises 15 residues. The germline gives CDR1 LGHNA, CDR2 YNFKEQ. Trimming cost V 1 base and J 10 bases; bases outside gene matches: 9.

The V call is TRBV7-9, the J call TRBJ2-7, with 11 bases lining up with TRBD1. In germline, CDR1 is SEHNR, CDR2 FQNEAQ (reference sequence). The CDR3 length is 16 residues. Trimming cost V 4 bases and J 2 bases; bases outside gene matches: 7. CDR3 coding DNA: TGTGCCAGCAGCTCCCGACCGGGACAGGGGGCCTACGAGCAGTACTTC. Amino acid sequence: CASSSRPGQGAYEQYF.

This CDR3 reads CAWSVLRRETQYF. In DNA, the CDR3 is TGTGCCTGGAGTGTACTCAGAAGGGAGACCCAGTACTTC. The chain joins TRBV30 to TRBJ2-5; no reliable D call. The CDR3 runs 13 residues. The germline V and J ends were trimmed by 0 bases and 5 bases, with 10 bases remaining between them. Germline CDR1 is GTSNPN and CDR2 is SVGIG (reference sequence).

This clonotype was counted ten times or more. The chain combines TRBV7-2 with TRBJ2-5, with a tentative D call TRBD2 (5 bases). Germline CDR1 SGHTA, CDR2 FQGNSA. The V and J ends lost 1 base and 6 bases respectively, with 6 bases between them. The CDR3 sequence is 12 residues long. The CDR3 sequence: CASSLERQTQYF. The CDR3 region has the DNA TGTGCCAGCAGCTTAGAGCGGCAGACCCAGTACTTC. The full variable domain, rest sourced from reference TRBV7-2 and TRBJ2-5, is GAGVSQSPSNKVTEKGKDVELRCDPISGHTALYWYRQSLGQGLEFLIYFQGNSAPDKSGLPSDRFSAERTGGSVSTLTIQRTQQEDSAVYLCASSLERQTQYFGPGTRLLVL.

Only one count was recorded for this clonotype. The CDR3 here is CASSTMDGPLDEQYF. As DNA, the CDR3 is TGCGCCAGCAGCACAATGGACGGCCCCTTGGACGAGCAGTACTTC. The chain is built from TRBV5-1 and TRBJ2-7; D remains ambiguous. This CDR3 contains 15 residues. CDR1 and CDR2 from the germline V gene are SGHRS and YFSETQ. V shed 4 bases and J shed 5 bases, with 19 bases lying between them.

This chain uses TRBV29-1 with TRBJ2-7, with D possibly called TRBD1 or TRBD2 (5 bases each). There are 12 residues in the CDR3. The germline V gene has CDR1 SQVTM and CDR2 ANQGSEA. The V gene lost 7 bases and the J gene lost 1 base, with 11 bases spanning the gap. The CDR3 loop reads CSGGDGSYEQYF. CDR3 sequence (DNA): TGCAGCGGAGGGGACGGGTCCTACGAGCAGTACTTC.

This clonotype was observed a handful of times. The CDR3 here is CSALGADRHTEAFF. The DNA for the CDR3 is TGCAGTGCTTTGGGGGCCGACAGGCACACTGAAGCTTTCTTT. V is TRBV20-1 and J is TRBJ1-1, with D possibly matching TRBD1 (6 bases). V was cut by 5 bases and J by 3 bases, with 16 bases left in between. In germline, CDR1 is DFQATT, CDR2 SNEGSKA (reference sequence). CDR3 length: 14 amino acids.

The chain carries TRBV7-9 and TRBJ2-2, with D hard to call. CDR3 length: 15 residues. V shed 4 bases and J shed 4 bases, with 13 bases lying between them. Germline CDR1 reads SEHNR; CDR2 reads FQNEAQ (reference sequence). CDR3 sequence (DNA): TGTGCCAGCAGCTCGCGCGCCCTGGTCACCGGGGAGCTGTTTTTT. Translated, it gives CASSSRALVTGELFF.

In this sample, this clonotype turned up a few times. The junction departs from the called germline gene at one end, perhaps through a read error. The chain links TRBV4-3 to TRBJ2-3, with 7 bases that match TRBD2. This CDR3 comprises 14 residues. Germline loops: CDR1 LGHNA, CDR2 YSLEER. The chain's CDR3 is CASSRRGSTDTQYF. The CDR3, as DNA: TGTGCCAGCAGCCGGCGGGGGAGCACAGATACGCAGTATTTT.

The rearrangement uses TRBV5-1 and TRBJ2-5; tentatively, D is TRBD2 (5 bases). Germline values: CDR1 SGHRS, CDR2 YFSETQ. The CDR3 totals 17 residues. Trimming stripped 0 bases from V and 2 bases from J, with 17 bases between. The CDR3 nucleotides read TGCGCCAGCAGCTTGGCCGGCGGGTATGGGTTTCAAGAGACCCAGTACTTC. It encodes CASSLAGGYGFQETQYF.

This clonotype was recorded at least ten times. The CDR3 protein is CASSLQGASYGYTF. The DNA for the CDR3 is TGTGCCAGCAGTTTACAGGGGGCCAGCTATGGCTACACCTTC. V usage is TRBV12-3 or TRBV12-4 and J usage is TRBJ1-2; 8 positions match TRBD1. This CDR3 is built from 14 residues. V trimming: 2 bases; J trimming: 4 bases; junction bases outside the gene matches: 3.

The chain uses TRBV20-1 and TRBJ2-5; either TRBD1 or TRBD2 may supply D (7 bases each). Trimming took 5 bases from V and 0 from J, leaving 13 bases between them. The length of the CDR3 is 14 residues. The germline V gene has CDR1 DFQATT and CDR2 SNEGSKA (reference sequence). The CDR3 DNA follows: TGCAGTGCTCCAGGGGGGGATCACCAAGAGACCCAGTACTTC. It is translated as CSAPGGDHQETQYF.

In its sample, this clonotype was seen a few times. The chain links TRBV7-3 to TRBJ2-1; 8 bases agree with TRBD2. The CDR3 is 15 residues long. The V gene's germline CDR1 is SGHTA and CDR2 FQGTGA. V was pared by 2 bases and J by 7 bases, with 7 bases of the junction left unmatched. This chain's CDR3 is CASSLSSGSSNEQFF. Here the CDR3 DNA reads TGTGCCAGCAGCTTATCCAGCGGGAGTTCTAATGAGCAGTTCTTC.

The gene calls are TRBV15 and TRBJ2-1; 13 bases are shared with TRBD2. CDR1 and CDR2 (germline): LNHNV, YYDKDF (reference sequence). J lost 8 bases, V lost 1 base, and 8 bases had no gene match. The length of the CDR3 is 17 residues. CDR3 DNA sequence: TGTGCCACCAGCAGAGGGGGGGGACTAGCGGGGTCATATGAGCAGTTCTTC. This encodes CATSRGGGLAGSYEQFF.

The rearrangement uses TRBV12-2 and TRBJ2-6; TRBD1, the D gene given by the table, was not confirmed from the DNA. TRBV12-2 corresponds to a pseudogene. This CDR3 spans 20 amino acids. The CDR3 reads CASRQRTWDRVLFGANVLTF. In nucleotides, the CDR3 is TGTGCAAGTCGCCAAAGAACGTGGGACAGGGTTCTCTTTGGGGCCAACGTCCTGACTTTC.

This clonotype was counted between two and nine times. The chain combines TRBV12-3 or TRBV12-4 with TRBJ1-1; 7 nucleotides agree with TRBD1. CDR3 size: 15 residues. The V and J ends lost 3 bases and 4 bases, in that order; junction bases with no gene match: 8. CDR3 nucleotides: TGTGCCAGCAGTTTTCCTAGGGCAGGGGGCACTGAAGCTTTCTTT. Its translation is CASSFPRAGGTEAFF.

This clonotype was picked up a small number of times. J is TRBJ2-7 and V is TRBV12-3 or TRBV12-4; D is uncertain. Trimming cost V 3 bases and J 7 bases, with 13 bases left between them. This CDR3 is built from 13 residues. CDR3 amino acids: CASSFGLFLEQYF. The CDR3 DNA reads TGTGCCAGCAGTTTTGGCCTCTTCTTGGAGCAGTACTTC.

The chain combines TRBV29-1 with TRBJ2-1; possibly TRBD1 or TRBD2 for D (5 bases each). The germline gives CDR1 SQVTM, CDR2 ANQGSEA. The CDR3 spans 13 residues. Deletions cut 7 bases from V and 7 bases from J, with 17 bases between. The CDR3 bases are TGCAGCGCCGGAGGCCTAGGGGCAAATGAGCAGTTCTTC. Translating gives CSAGGLGANEQFF.

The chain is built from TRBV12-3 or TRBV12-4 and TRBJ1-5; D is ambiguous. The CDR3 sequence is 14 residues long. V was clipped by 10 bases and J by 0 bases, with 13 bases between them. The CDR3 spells CATSTGNSNQPQHF. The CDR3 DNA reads TGTGCCACCTCGACGGGTAATAGCAATCAGCCCCAGCATTTT.

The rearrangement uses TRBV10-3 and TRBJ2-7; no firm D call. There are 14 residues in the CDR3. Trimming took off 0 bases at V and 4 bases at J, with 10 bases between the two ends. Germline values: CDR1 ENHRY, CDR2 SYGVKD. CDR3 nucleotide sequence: TGTGCCATCAGTGAGTCCTGGGGAACGTACGAGCAGTACTTC. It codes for CAISESWGTYEQYF.

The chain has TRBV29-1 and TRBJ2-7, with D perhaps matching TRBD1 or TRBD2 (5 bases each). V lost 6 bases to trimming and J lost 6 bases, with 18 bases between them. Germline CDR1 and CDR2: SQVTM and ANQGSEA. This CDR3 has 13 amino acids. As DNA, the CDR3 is TGCAGCGTCTCGGACGGGGCAGGTTTCGAGCAGTACTTC. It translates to CSVSDGAGFEQYF.